This T cell receptor beta chain was captured by sequencing in a study of T cell responses to AZD1222 COVID-19 vaccine. Whole-study results and caveats: Donors in the cohort were predominantly white British and more often female, and clonal diversity was possibly underestimated.

Points on this clone: No antigen is known for it.

Assay used: immunoSEQ multiplex PCR; TCRdb lists only in-frame clones, some missing. This repertoire shows 60,000 to 85,000 clones, approximately 81% found once; its top ten account for roughly 22%. The CDR3 is 16 residues long. Germline V gives CDR1 SGDLS, CDR2 YYNGEE. V lost 4 bases and J lost 2; bases outside the gene matches: 5. The sample consisted of peripheral blood, taken on day 0 of AZD1222 vaccination. The V call is TRBV9, the J call TRBJ2-1; 11 nucleotides line up with TRBD1. This receptor was obtained from an adult in good health. CDR3 in amino acids: CASSPRDRGTYNEQFF. CDR3 DNA sequence: TGTGCCAGCAGCCCCCGGGACAGGGGGACCTACAATGAGCAGTTCTTC. Drawing the rest from reference TRBV9 and TRBJ2-1, the complete variable domain is DSGVTQTPKHLITATGQRVTLRCSPRSGDLSVYWYQQSLDQGLQFLIQYYNGEERAKGNILERFSAQQFPDLHSELNLSSLELGDSALYFCASSPRDRGTYNEQFFGPGTRLTVL.